The 23 T cell receptor beta chains presented below share a single source sample, sequenced in a study of T cell responses to AZD1222 COVID-19 vaccine. Clones were read by immunoSEQ multiplex PCR, and TCRdb kept only the in-frame ones, dropping some. The sample holds around 96,000 clones, over 80% seen once. The starting material was peripheral blood, obtained 28 days after the second AZD1222 dose. These receptors were obtained from an adult who received the AZD1222 COVID-19 vaccine.

The chain joins TRBV24-1 to TRBJ1-6, with D perhaps matching TRBD1 (6 bases). Trimming stripped 9 bases from V and 8 bases from J, with 16 bases between. The CDR3 consists of 14 residues. Germline V lookup: CDR1 KGHDR, CDR2 SFDVKD. CDR3 DNA sequence: TGTGCCACCTCAAGGGCAGGGGTGGATTCACCCCTCCACTTT. It yields the protein CATSRAGVDSPLHF.

The chain has TRBV20-1 and TRBJ2-3; the D gene is possibly TRBD2 (6 bases). This CDR3 contains 13 residues. Trimming pared 3 bases from V and 1 base from J, leaving 8 bases between. Per the germline V gene, CDR1 is DFQATT and CDR2 is SNEGSKA (reference sequence). The CDR3 region is CSASSSGTDTQYF. The DNA of the CDR3 is TGCAGTGCTAGTTCTAGCGGCACAGATACGCAGTATTTT.

The chain joins TRBV5-8 to TRBJ1-5, with D possibly TRBD1 on 6 matching bases. Trimming left V 0 bases short and J 5 bases short, with 12 bases between. This CDR3 contains 15 residues. Looked up from germline, CDR1 is SGHTS and CDR2 is YDEGEE. In nucleotides, the CDR3 is TGTGCCAGCAGCTTGGGGGGGGCTCGGGATCAGCCCCAGCATTTT. Protein product: CASSLGGARDQPQHF.

The rearrangement joins TRBV11-2 to TRBJ2-7, with 9 bases lining up with TRBD1. CDR1 is SGHAT and CDR2 is FQNNGV in the germline V gene. This CDR3 comprises 15 residues. Trimming cost V 3 bases and J 3 bases; bases outside gene matches: 6. The CDR3 coding sequence is TGTGCCAGCAGCTTTGCGGGACAGGGAAACTACGAGCAGTACTTC. This codes for CASSFAGQGNYEQYF.

Turning to this clone: Other DNA variants within this sample encode the same CDR3. The J gene is TRBJ2-1, the V gene TRBV2, with D possibly being TRBD2 (6 bases). CDR1 and CDR2 (germline): SNHLY, FYNNEI. Trimming pared 4 bases from V and 8 bases from J, leaving 15 bases between. CDR3 length equals 14 residues. The CDR3 region has the DNA TGTGCCAGCAGTGTTAGTGGGGGGTTCGATGAGCAGTTCTTC. It yields the protein CASSVSGGFDEQFF.

The DNA for the CDR3 is TGCAGCTCAGACAGGGGATTTAAGGGCTACACCTTC. It encodes CSSDRGFKGYTF. This rearrangement joins TRBV29-1 to TRBJ1-2, with 8 bases that match TRBD1. The CDR3 extends over 12 amino acids. Trimming took 8 bases from V and 8 from J; bases not matched to a gene: 10. Germline-derived CDR1 and CDR2 are SQVTM and ANQGSEA. Full variable domain (rest looked up from reference TRBV29-1 and TRBJ1-2): SAVISQKPSRDICQRGTSLTIQCQVDSQVTMMFWYRQQPGQSLTLIATANQGSEATYESGFVIDKFPISRPNLTFSTLTVSNMSPEDSSIYLCSSDRGFKGYTFGSGTRLTVV.

This chain connects TRBV7-8 to TRBJ1-6; TRBD1 is a possible D gene (5 bases). The CDR3 has 17 amino acids. Looked up from germline, CDR1 is SGHVS and CDR2 is FQNEAQ. V lost 5 bases, J lost 0 bases, and 14 bases lay in between. The CDR3 region has the DNA TGTGCCAGCAGCCCCGGGGGTGGGGGCTCCTATAATTCACCCCTCCACTTT. The encoded protein is CASSPGGGGSYNSPLHF.

The chain employs TRBV29-1 and TRBJ2-7, with 8 bases that match TRBD1. Trimming at V came to 5 bases and at J to 4 bases, leaving 4 bases not matched to a gene. The CDR3 contains 12 residues. Per the germline V gene, CDR1 is SQVTM and CDR2 is ANQGSEA. CDR3 region: CSVSQGAYEQYF. The CDR3 DNA is TGCAGCGTTTCGCAGGGGGCGTACGAGCAGTACTTC.

V and J are TRBV29-1 and TRBJ2-1; D not certain. CDR1 SQVTM and CDR2 ANQGSEA come from the germline V gene. This CDR3 region has 12 residues. CDR3 region: CSGLTSYNEQFF. As DNA, the CDR3 is TGCTCCGGGTTAACTTCCTACAATGAGCAGTTCTTC.

The V gene is TRBV5-1, the J gene TRBJ2-7; weak D call: TRBD2 (6 bases). Germline V gene lookup returns CDR1 SGHRS and CDR2 YFSETQ. The CDR3 contains 13 residues. The germline V and J ends were trimmed by 5 bases and 3 bases, with 12 bases remaining between them. CDR3 protein: CASSNRDFYEQYF. The CDR3 DNA is TGCGCCAGCAGTAACCGGGACTTCTACGAGCAGTACTTC.

About this clone: Other nucleotide sequences from this sample produce the same CDR3. The gene calls are TRBV5-1 and TRBJ1-1; the D is unclear. Germline-derived CDR1 and CDR2 are SGHRS and YFSETQ. This CDR3 is built from 14 residues. The V end lost 5 bases, the J end lost 1 base, and 12 bases lay between the germline ends. CDR3 nucleotides: TGCGCCAGCAGTCTGGGCCCAGAGAACACTGAAGCTTTCTTT. Protein sequence: CASSLGPENTEAFF.

The rearrangement joins TRBV5-3 to TRBJ1-4; D gene unclear. TRBV5-3 falls under the ORF class, with uncertain function. The CDR3 is 17 residues long. Trimming pared 5 bases from V and 1 base from J, leaving 18 bases between. The CDR3 protein is CARRETSLRVTNEKLFF. The CDR3 coding sequence is TGTGCCAGAAGGGAAACCTCTCTGCGCGTAACTAATGAAAAACTGTTTTTT.

V is TRBV5-8 and J is TRBJ1-3; perhaps TRBD1 as D (5 bases). The V gene lost 7 bases and the J gene lost 9 bases, with 8 bases spanning the gap. Germline CDR1 SGHTS, CDR2 YDEGEE. The CDR3 sequence is 10 residues long. The CDR3 DNA is TGTGCCAGCCCGGGGGGCACCATATATTTT. As protein: CASPGGTIYF.

The genes are TRBV28 and TRBJ2-3; no clear D gene. V lost 5 bases to trimming and J lost 0 bases, with 6 bases between them. The CDR3 extends over 13 amino acids. CDR1 is MDHEN, CDR2 SYDVKM, per germline. DNA for the CDR3: TGTGCCAGCAGTGCCCATAGCACAGATACGCAGTATTTT. This encodes CASSAHSTDTQYF.

V gene TRBV18 combines with J gene TRBJ2-1; tentatively, D is TRBD2 (5 bases). From germline, CDR1 is KGHSH and CDR2 LQKENI. Trimming removed 2 bases at V and 10 bases at J, with 21 bases between. The CDR3 contains 16 residues. CDR3 in DNA: TGTGCCAGCTCACCAGAGTTAGGTTCTAGCATCCTCGAGCAGTTCTTC. As protein: CASSPELGSSILEQFF.

The V and J genes are TRBV19 and TRBJ2-7, with 8 bases identical to TRBD2. V trimming: 5 bases; J trimming: 4 bases; junction bases outside the gene matches: 7. CDR1 is LNHDA, CDR2 SQIVND, per germline (reference sequence). This CDR3 spans 14 amino acids. The CDR3, as DNA: TGTGCCAGTAGTTCCCTAGCGGGTGCATACGAGCAGTACTTC. Its protein product is CASSSLAGAYEQYF.

The DNA for the CDR3 is TGTGCCAGCAGTTACGTGGCAGGCAGCCAGCCCCAGCATTTT. As protein: CASSYVAGSQPQHF. The V gene is TRBV6-6, the J gene TRBJ1-5; no definite D call. The CDR3 has 14 residues. The V and J ends lost 2 bases and 7 bases respectively, with 12 bases between them. The germline V gene encodes CDR1 MNHNY and CDR2 SVGAGI (reference sequence).

The chain combines TRBV18 with TRBJ1-4, with TRBD1 matching 7 bases. This CDR3 has 13 residues. The germline gives CDR1 KGHSH, CDR2 LQKENI. V was clipped by 0 bases and J by 14 bases; unmatched bases: 6. The CDR3 spells CASSPPDRAWLFF. The CDR3 DNA sequence: TGTGCCAGCTCACCACCCGACAGGGCCTGGCTGTTTTTT.

This rearrangement joins TRBV29-1 to TRBJ2-3; unclear D gene. Trimming pared 1 base from V and 2 bases from J, leaving 4 bases between. The CDR3 has 12 amino acids. CDR1 and CDR2 (germline): SQVTM, ANQGSEA. The CDR3 here is CSVEGHTDTQYF. The CDR3 nucleotides read TGCAGCGTTGAAGGACACACAGATACGCAGTATTTT.

This clone was found once. This sequence joins TRBV9 and TRBJ1-2; 7 bases line up with TRBD1. Germline lookup yields CDR1 SGDLS and CDR2 YYNGEE. This CDR3 spans 14 amino acids. The V and J ends lost 3 bases and 1 base, in that order; junction bases with no gene match: 3. The CDR3 DNA follows: TGTGCCAGCAGCGCGGGACAGCTTAACTATGGCTACACCTTC. Amino acids: CASSAGQLNYGYTF.

This clone has a single count. The chain carries TRBV7-9 and TRBJ2-7; TRBD1 aligns across 8 bases. J lost 4 bases, V lost 1 base, and 6 bases had no gene match. The CDR3 is 15 amino acids. Germline lookup yields CDR1 SEHNR and CDR2 FQNEAQ (reference sequence). The DNA for the CDR3 is TGTGCCAGCAGCTTAGTTTCGTACAGGGGGTACGAGCAGTACTTC. Encoded protein: CASSLVSYRGYEQYF.

The chain couples TRBV7-2 to TRBJ1-2; 9 bases are a match to TRBD1. V lost 5 bases, J lost 4 bases, and 11 bases stayed unmatched. Per the germline V gene, CDR1 is SGHTA and CDR2 is FQGNSA. There are 16 residues in the CDR3. The CDR3 protein is CASSPKTGGPLYGYTF. The CDR3 region has the DNA TGTGCCAGCAGCCCCAAGACAGGGGGACCTCTCTATGGCTACACCTTC.

The chain is built from TRBV7-6 and TRBJ2-7; no clear D. V was cut by 4 bases and J by 3 bases, with 16 bases left in between. Germline CDR1 reads SGHVS; CDR2 reads FNYEAQ. This CDR3 is built from 15 residues. The CDR3 coding sequence is TGTGCCAGCAGCTCCCGACTTCAATCCAGCTACGAGCAGTACTTC. Residues: CASSSRLQSSYEQYF. The whole variable domain, remainder taken from reference TRBV7-6 and TRBJ2-7, is GAGVSQSPRYKVTKRGQDVALRCDPISGHVSLYWYRQALGQGPEFLTYFNYEAQQDKSGLPNDRFSAERPEGSISTLTIQRTEQRDSAMYRCASSSRLQSSYEQYFGPGTRLTVT.